This T cell receptor (beta chain) stems from a study of blood T cell repertoires in COVID-19. About the study: Whether acute or convalescent, the COVID-19 samples came from the United States, Italy and Spain.

Some clones are missing from TCRdb's copy, which holds only in-frame ones; the method was immunoSEQ multiplex PCR. The table includes about 160,000 clones, about 85% detected once. Sequencing used peripheral blood. The receptor's source is a woman aged 50 to 60 with COVID-19, enrolled during active disease.

CDR3 in DNA: TGTGCCAGCAGCCCCTGGACTAGCGGGGGTTCAGATACGCAGTATTTT. Its translation is CASSPWTSGGSDTQYF. This sequence joins TRBV7-8 and TRBJ2-3; 13 bases align to TRBD2. This CDR3 has 16 residues. Per germline, CDR1 SGHVS and CDR2 FQNEAQ. V lost 5 bases to trimming and J lost 4 bases; unmatched junction nucleotides: 6.